A single T cell receptor beta chain is shown here with its context. Its antigen is unidentified. The PCR made use of 60 Vbeta and 13 Jbeta primers. Repertoires were generated with immunoSEQ multiplex PCR, while TCRdb's copy carries only in-frame clones and drops some. In the table there are more than 150,000 clones, roughly 79% of which are singletons. CDR3 length equals 14 residues. Trimming took 1 base from V and 7 from J; bases not matched to a gene: 7. Germline assignment: CDR1 SGHNT and CDR2 YYREEE (reference sequence). The data were taken from a study of cytomegalovirus exposure and HLA in healthy donors. Overall study results and limits: About 87% or about 30% of the time was how often most TCR beta V segments were productive, according to an earlier analysis.

Sequencing was done on a sample of PBMCs. The rearrangement links TRBV5-4 to TRBJ1-2, with 7 bases aligning to TRBD1. The sequence was obtained from a woman between 40 and 55 years old in good health and CMV-seropositive. The CDR3 region has the DNA TGTGCCAGCAGCTTGAGGGGGCTAGGTTTTGGCTACACCTTC. Translating gives CASSLRGLGFGYTF.